Given below is one T cell receptor (beta chain) in context. This specimen belongs to a study of blood T cell repertoires in COVID-19. About the research overall: Nucleic acid was either cDNA or gDNA, and it came from T cells, B-cell-depleted T cells, or PBMCs.

As originally analysed: Nucleated cell number was recorded as an estimate derived from reference gene primer amplification. Assay: immunoSEQ multiplex PCR; the TCRdb copy retains only in-frame clones and omits some. V and J calls and clone size are as listed in that table; D and trimming were resolved from the DNA. The table lists 40,000 or so clones, approximately 85% of them singletons. The CDR3 spans 10 residues. The germline CDR1 and CDR2 sequences are SNHLY and FYNNEI. V was cut by 4 bases and J by 4 bases, with 2 bases left in between. The source material was peripheral blood. This sequence was found in a human donor in a cohort sampled during active COVID-19. This chain connects TRBV2 to TRBJ2-7; unclear D gene. CDR3 bases: TGTGCCAGCAGTGCGTACGAGCAGTACTTC. As protein: CASSAYEQYF.